The 20 T cell receptor beta chains listed next were all sequenced from one sample in a study of Graves' ophthalmopathy and Graves' hyperthyroidism (dated 2018 in TCRdb). The sequencer was an Illumina HiSeq 2000. TCR beta CDR3 regions were amplified from RNA transcripts for repertoire sequencing. HTBI primers and the Qiagen OneStep RT-PCR kit were used in a first-round RT-PCR, which was followed by a second-round multiplex PCR, size selection and purification. In TCRdb, the public reads were trimmed at Q25 with fastp and aligned with MiXCR, with productive beta chains retained. Each CDR3 protein gets just one entry, which takes the most common genes and DNA from the rows behind it. Recorded for this sample are some 750,000 distinct CDR3 sequences; 40% of them occurred a single time. The ten largest account for 44% of the sample. The material sequenced was peripheral blood. These receptors all come from an adult man with Graves' ophthalmopathy.

The chain employs TRBV15 and TRBJ1-4; D possibly corresponds to TRBD1 (5 bases). CDR1 is LNHNV, CDR2 YYDKDF, per germline (reference sequence). The CDR3 has 15 residues. V was clipped by 1 base and J by 7 bases, with 13 bases between them. This CDR3 reads CATSRGGDLREKLFF. In DNA form, the CDR3 reads TGTGCCACCAGCAGAGGGGGGGATTTACGTGAAAAACTGTTTTTT.

The chain carries TRBV7-2 and TRBJ1-2; weak D call: TRBD1 (5 bases). Germline V gene lookup returns CDR1 SGHTA and CDR2 FQGNSA. With 5 bases removed from V and 4 bases from J, the gap between germline ends came to 17 bases. This CDR3 is 15 amino acids long. The CDR3 DNA sequence: TGTGCCAGCAGCCTGGGACGGGCCGCTGGCTATGGCTACACCTTC. This sequence encodes CASSLGRAAGYGYTF. The entire variable domain, with the rest obtained from reference TRBV7-2 and TRBJ1-2, is as follows: GAGVSQSPSNKVTEKGKDVELRCDPISGHTALYWYRQSLGQGLEFLIYFQGNSAPDKSGLPSDRFSAERTGGSVSTLTIQRTQQEDSAVYLCASSLGRAAGYGYTFGSGTRLTVV.

This chain joins TRBV19 and TRBJ2-7; D gene unclear. The CDR3 has 13 residues. Germline CDR1 LNHDA, CDR2 SQIVND (reference sequence). V dropped 1 base and J dropped 2 bases, with 6 bases sitting between them. The CDR3 nucleotides read TGTGCCAGTAGTATAGGGCATGCCTACGAGCAGTACTTC. Protein: CASSIGHAYEQYF. The full variable domain, rest sourced from reference TRBV19 and TRBJ2-7, is DGGITQSPKYLFRKEGQNVTLSCEQNLNHDAMYWYRQDPGQGLRLIYYSQIVNDFQKGDIAEGYSVSREKKESFPLTVTSAQKNPTAFYLCASSIGHAYEQYFGPGTRLTVT.

Note on this clonotype: Relative to the germline gene, one junction end is altered; a read error may explain this. The chain combines TRBV2 with TRBJ1-1; 8 bases agree with TRBD1. This CDR3 region has 14 residues. Germline CDR1 is SNHLY and CDR2 is FYNNEI. The DNA of the CDR3 is TGTGCCAGCAGTTGGACAGGGAGGAACACTGAAGCTCTCTTT. This translates into CASSWTGRNTEALF.

The sample holds many counts of this clonotype. V is TRBV7-9 and J is TRBJ1-2, with D perhaps matching TRBD1 (5 bases). V was clipped by 5 bases and J by 2 bases, with 9 bases between them. The CDR3 has 13 residues. The germline CDR1 and CDR2 sequences are SEHNR and FQNEAQ (reference sequence). CDR3 region: CASSIGANYGYTF. The CDR3 region has the DNA TGTGCCAGCAGCATCGGGGCCAACTATGGCTACACCTTC. The full variable domain, in which reference TRBV7-9 and TRBJ1-2 provide the parts outside the CDR3, is DTGVSQNPRHKITKRGQNVTFRCDPISEHNRLYWYRQTLGQGPEFLTYFQNEAQLEKSRLLSDRFSAERPKGSFSTLEIQRTEQGDSAMYLCASSIGANYGYTFGSGTRLTVV.

This clonotype was recorded many times. This sequence joins TRBV25-1 and TRBJ2-5; 8 bases line up with TRBD2. Germline CDR1 reads MGHDK; CDR2 reads SYGVNS. CDR3 length equals 19 residues. The J segment lost 0 bases and the V segment lost 0 bases, leaving 12 bases of the junction unmatched. DNA for the CDR3: TGTGCCAGCAGTGAATATCGCGGGAGGCTAGGATACCACCAAGAGACCCAGTACTTC. It is translated as CASSEYRGRLGYHQETQYF.

This clonotype was recorded many times. The V and J genes are TRBV7-3 and TRBJ2-2; 8 bases are shared with TRBD1. Trimming took 4 bases from V and 4 from J; bases not matched to a gene: 2. The CDR3 is 14 amino acids. CDR1 is SGHTA and CDR2 is FQGTGA in the germline V gene. The CDR3 sequence is CASSSGTGTGELFF. DNA of the CDR3: TGTGCCAGCAGCTCTGGGACAGGCACCGGGGAGCTGTTTTTT.

This clonotype was seen a few times. J is TRBJ2-7 and V is TRBV5-6, with TRBD2 matching 8 bases. Germline lookup yields CDR1 SGHDT and CDR2 YYEEEE. The J segment lost 5 bases and the V segment lost 4 bases, leaving 8 bases of the junction unmatched. The CDR3 is made up of 14 amino acids. CDR3 sequence reads: CASSRSGSFDEQYF. CDR3 DNA: TGTGCCAGCAGCCGAAGCGGGAGTTTTGACGAGCAGTACTTC.

This clonotype was detected once. The V and J genes are TRBV29-1 and TRBJ1-1; D remains ambiguous. V was clipped by 0 bases and J by 0 bases, with 8 bases between them. CDR3 length equals 14 residues. Germline CDR1 reads SQVTM; CDR2 reads ANQGSEA. CDR3 sequence (DNA): TGCAGCGTTGAAGAGGGTCGAATGAACACTGAAGCTTTCTTT. Its protein product is CSVEEGRMNTEAFF.

CDR3 amino acids: CATSREGQVSTF. The CDR3 DNA reads TGTGCCACCAGCAGAGAAGGGCAGGTCTCCACCTTC. The chain uses TRBV15 and TRBJ1-2; D is unclear. There are 12 residues in the CDR3. In germline, CDR1 is LNHNV, CDR2 YYDKDF (reference sequence). V lost 0 bases and J 13 bases, leaving 12 bases between the germline ends.

The rearrangement uses TRBV12-3 or TRBV12-4 and TRBJ2-5; TRBD2 agrees at 7 bases. V dropped 8 bases and J dropped 4; count of bases not matched to a gene: 13. The CDR3 contains 15 residues. The CDR3, as DNA: TGTGCCAGCGACGAGGGTCGGGGGGATGTAGAGACCCAGTACTTC. Its translation: CASDEGRGDVETQYF.

This chain links TRBV7-9 with TRBJ2-6; unclear D gene. Trimming removed 6 bases at V and 0 bases at J, with 12 bases between. Germline assignment: CDR1 SEHNR and CDR2 FQNEAQ (reference sequence). The CDR3 runs to 16 residues. The CDR3 bases are TGTGCCAGCAGTTTGGCACGGGCCTCTGGGGCCAACGTCCTGACTTTC. Residues: CASSLARASGANVLTF.

With regard to this clonotype: A much larger clone lies one base from this, so it may be a read error. This chain uses TRBV2 with TRBJ2-7, with 9 bases lining up with TRBD1. The ends lost 0 bases at V and 9 bases at J; junction bases unmatched: 6. The CDR3 has 14 residues. Germline CDR1 and CDR2: SNHLY and FYNNEI. The CDR3 sequence: CASSEAGQGLRQYF. In DNA, the CDR3 is TGTGCCAGCAGTGAAGCGGGACAGGGTTTACGGCAGTACTTC.

The sample holds a few counts of this clonotype. The chain uses TRBV19 and TRBJ2-2, with 12 bases fitting TRBD2. CDR3 size: 17 residues. Germline V lookup: CDR1 LNHDA, CDR2 SQIVND (reference sequence). After removal of 5 bases from V and 1 base from J, the junction contained 5 bases not matched to a gene. This CDR3 reads CASSGRLAGVNTGELFF. The CDR3 nucleotides are TGTGCCAGTAGTGGAAGACTAGCGGGGGTGAACACCGGGGAGCTGTTTTTT.

This rearrangement joins TRBV7-2 to TRBJ1-1; TRBD1 might be the D (6 bases). The V end lost 4 bases, the J end lost 2 bases, and 11 bases lay between the germline ends. CDR1 and CDR2 (germline): SGHTA, FQGNSA. There are 14 residues in the CDR3. CDR3 sequence: CASSWGRGNTEAFF. DNA for the CDR3: TGTGCCAGCAGCTGGGGCAGGGGAAACACTGAAGCTTTCTTT.

The table lists this clonotype with a few counts. The CDR3: CASSYFIKDSSYNSPLHF. In nucleotides, the CDR3 is TGTGCCAGCAGTTACTTCATAAAGGACAGCTCCTATAATTCACCCCTCCACTTT. The J gene is TRBJ1-6, the V gene TRBV6-5; D is perhaps TRBD1 (6 bases). The V and J ends lost 1 base and 0 bases respectively, with 13 bases between them. Germline V gives CDR1 MNHEY, CDR2 SVGAGI. This CDR3 is 18 amino acids long.

Worth noting for this clonotype: One end of the junction fails to match germline, which may point to a read error. The rearrangement joins TRBV10-3 to TRBJ1-2; D uncertain. CDR1 and CDR2 (germline): ENHRY, SYGVKD. CDR3 size: 13 residues. DNA of the CDR3: TGTGCCAGCAGTTACCTGGGTGACTCTGGAAACACCTTC. Translated, it gives CASSYLGDSGNTF.

About this clonotype: One end of the junction is discordant with germline, which a read error may explain. This sequence joins TRBV25-1 and TRBJ1-5, with D maybe TRBD1 (5 bases). The CDR3 is 18 amino acids. Germline V CDR1 and CDR2: MGHDK, SYGVNS. The CDR3 spells CASSEFAGKGNSNQPHHF. The CDR3 DNA sequence: TGTGCCAGCAGTGAATTTGCAGGGAAGGGAAATAGCAATCAGCCCCACCATTTT.

The rearrangement joins TRBV15 to TRBJ1-4; 9 bases map to TRBD1. With 3 bases clipped from V and 3 bases from J, the junction kept 8 bases outside the gene matches. CDR1 LNHNV and CDR2 YYDKDF come from the germline V gene (reference sequence). CDR3 size: 17 residues. Here the CDR3 reads CATSSNTGGSANEKLFF. In DNA, the CDR3 is TGTGCCACCAGCAGTAACACAGGGGGCTCAGCTAATGAAAAACTGTTTTTT.

This clonotype occurred many times. This chain uses TRBV5-1 with TRBJ2-2; perhaps TRBD1 as D (6 bases). The ends were cut back, 0 bases at V and 2 bases at J, with 8 bases in the middle. This CDR3 comprises 15 residues. The germline V gene encodes CDR1 SGHRS and CDR2 YFSETQ. The CDR3 here is CASSLEQGNTGELFF. In nucleotides, the CDR3 is TGCGCCAGCAGCTTGGAACAGGGAAACACCGGGGAGCTGTTTTTT.